Below, 14 T cell receptor beta chains from the same sample are listed, as sequenced in a study of persistence of HIV-infected CD4 T cells. Cells were stimulated with overlapping HIV-1 Gag 15-mer peptides. CD40L-negative CD69-negative CD45RO-high memory CD4+ T cells were sorted as populations depleted of antigen-responding cells. The libraries were made with immunoSEQ version 4 in survey mode. Generated by immunoSEQ multiplex PCR, the TCRdb table keeps only in-frame clones and is missing some. The sample includes about 33,000 clones, approximately 85% seen only once; the top ten take 0.9% to 1%. No cognate antigen is known for these TCRs. Source: cultured CD4+ T cells from PBMCs, taken from a patient who received antiretroviral therapy. These receptors all come from an adult with HIV. The donor label of this sample is uncertain.

This rearrangement joins TRBV29-1 to TRBJ1-2; maybe TRBD1 (6 bases). The CDR3 totals 12 residues. The ends were cut back, 3 bases at V and 4 bases at J, with 9 bases in the middle. Looked up from germline, CDR1 is SQVTM and CDR2 is ANQGSEA. CDR3: CSVEAGAYGYTF. The CDR3 nucleotides read TGCAGCGTTGAGGCAGGGGCCTATGGCTACACCTTC.

This chain connects TRBV14 to TRBJ1-1, with unresolved D. CDR1 is SGHDN and CDR2 is FVKESK in the germline V gene. This CDR3 comprises 14 residues. Trimming cost V 4 bases and J 5 bases, with 14 bases left between them. This CDR3 is CASSLWTGWTEAFF. CDR3 bases: TGTGCCAGCAGCCTCTGGACTGGATGGACTGAAGCTTTCTTT. Based on the CDR3 plus reference TRBV14 and TRBJ1-1, the full variable domain is EAGVTQFPSHSVIEKGQTVTLRCDPISGHDNLYWYRRVMGKEIKFLLHFVKESKQDESGMPNNRFLAERTGGTYSTLKVQPAELEDSGVYFCASSLWTGWTEAFFGQGTRLTVV.

V is TRBV6-2 or TRBV6-3 and J is TRBJ2-7; perhaps TRBD2 as D (5 bases). V lost 4 bases and J lost 2, with 15 bases in between. CDR3 length: 15 residues. Germline V gene sequence: CDR1 MNHEY, CDR2 SVGEGT. This CDR3 is CASSSGKFFTYEQYF. The CDR3 DNA reads as TGTGCCAGCAGTTCCGGGAAATTTTTTACCTACGAGCAGTACTTC.

The V call is TRBV6-1, the J call TRBJ1-2; D unresolved. The V gene's germline CDR1 is MNHNS and CDR2 SASEGT. The CDR3 loop spans 15 amino acids. Trimming pared 2 bases from V and 0 bases from J, leaving 10 bases between. This chain's CDR3 is CASSESGWSNYGYTF. The CDR3 DNA sequence: TGTGCCAGCAGTGAATCCGGATGGTCTAACTATGGCTACACCTTC.

The chain couples TRBV12-3 or TRBV12-4 to TRBJ2-1; D call uncertain. V dropped 5 bases and J dropped 6 bases, with 8 bases sitting between them. This CDR3 region has 12 residues. For the CDR3, the DNA is TGTGCCAGCAGTAACCATATCAATGAGCAGTTCTTC. It encodes CASSNHINEQFF.

The V and J genes are TRBV7-6 and TRBJ1-4; D unresolved. Germline V gives CDR1 SGHVS, CDR2 FNYEAQ. This CDR3 has 14 residues. Trimming pared 1 base from V and 4 bases from J, leaving 7 bases between. CDR3 residues: CASSLESDNEKLFF. The CDR3 nucleotides read TGTGCCAGCAGCTTAGAGTCGGATAATGAAAAACTGTTTTTT.

This rearrangement joins TRBV7-9 to TRBJ1-1, with 7 bases that match TRBD1. CDR1 is SEHNR, CDR2 FQNEAQ, per germline (reference sequence). After removal of 5 bases from V and 7 bases from J, the junction contained 4 bases not matched to a gene. The CDR3 totals 12 residues. CDR3 nucleotides: TGTGCCAGCAGCGCAACAGGGGTTGAAGCTTTCTTT. This translates into CASSATGVEAFF.

This chain links TRBV19 with TRBJ2-1; 8 bases map to TRBD1. Trimming removed 3 bases from V and 2 bases from J; junction bases left unmatched: 0. The CDR3 sequence is 14 residues long. Germline V gives CDR1 LNHDA, CDR2 SQIVND (reference sequence). CDR3 DNA sequence: TGTGCCAGTAGTATCAGGGGGCCCTACAATGAGCAGTTCTTC. This sequence encodes CASSIRGPYNEQFF.

This chain joins TRBV30 and TRBJ2-7, with D uncertain. The CDR3 totals 11 residues. Trimming took 5 bases from V and 2 from J, leaving 7 bases between them. Germline V gives CDR1 GTSNPN, CDR2 SVGIG (reference sequence). The chain's CDR3 is CAWARTYEQYF. DNA for the CDR3: TGTGCCTGGGCCCGTACCTACGAGCAGTACTTC.

The chain combines TRBV18 with TRBJ1-5; D not resolved. Germline CDR1 reads KGHSH; CDR2 reads LQKENI. The CDR3 covers 17 residues. V gave up 2 bases and J gave up 2 bases, with 16 bases separating them. The CDR3 reads CASSPLGEGSGNQPQHF. Written as DNA, the CDR3 is TGTGCCAGCTCACCATTGGGTGAGGGATCAGGCAATCAGCCCCAGCATTTT.

V is TRBV12-3 or TRBV12-4 and J is TRBJ1-1; the D is unclear. With 3 bases removed from V and 11 bases from J, the gap between germline ends came to 10 bases. The CDR3 covers 11 residues. Written as DNA, the CDR3 is TGTGCCAGCAGTTTGGGTAGGGCCGCTTTCTTT. Protein sequence: CASSLGRAAFF.

The chain links TRBV7-8 to TRBJ1-5, with a tentative D call TRBD1 (5 bases). In germline, CDR1 is SGHVS, CDR2 FQNEAQ. CDR3 size: 15 residues. V shed 3 bases and J shed 4 bases, with 13 bases lying between them. CDR3: CASSFPRDGNQPQHF. For the CDR3, the DNA is TGTGCCAGCAGCTTTCCCCGGGACGGAAATCAGCCCCAGCATTTT. Combining the CDR3 with reference TRBV7-8 and TRBJ1-5 gives the whole variable domain GAGVSQSPRYKVAKRGQDVALRCDPISGHVSLFWYQQALGQGPEFLTYFQNEAQLDKSGLPSDRFFAERPEGSVSTLKIQRTQQEDSAVYLCASSFPRDGNQPQHFGDGTRLSIL.

The chain links TRBV19 to TRBJ2-1, with D possibly called TRBD1 or TRBD2 (5 bases each). This CDR3 spans 10 amino acids. Trimming pared 6 bases from V and 10 bases from J, leaving 7 bases between. CDR1 and CDR2 (germline): LNHDA, SQIVND (reference sequence). The CDR3, as DNA: TGTGCCAGTAGGGGGGAGGAGCAGTTCTTC. Its protein product is CASRGEEQFF.

The gene calls are TRBV9 and TRBJ2-7; D gene uncertain. The CDR3 totals 14 residues. V was pared by 4 bases and J by 0 bases, with 11 bases between. Germline-derived CDR1 and CDR2 are SGDLS and YYNGEE. The CDR3 sequence: CASSPTAGSYEQYF. In DNA form, the CDR3 reads TGTGCCAGCAGCCCGACGGCCGGCTCCTACGAGCAGTACTTC.